The rows below give T cell receptor beta chains drawn from one sample of a study of beta chain features in type 1 diabetes. The repertoire was sequenced with immunoSEQ multiplex PCR; TCRdb's copy has only in-frame clones and lacks some. The profile shows roughly 290,000 clones, approximately 8.1% of them singletons. Source material: central memory CD4+ T cells from blood. The receptors derive from a woman between 18 and 30 years old in good health. The CDR3 runs from the conserved cysteine through the conserved F or W. D genes are given only for firm matches. The size field is filled for only some rows; it gives once, few, many or a size class.

size: -
V: TRBV4-2
D: -
J: TRBJ2-5
DNA: TGTGCCAGCAGCCAAGGGGTCCTTACGCAAGAGACCCAGTACTTC
CDR3: CASSQGVLTQETQYF

size: -
V: TRBV21-1
D: -
J: TRBJ1-5
DNA: TGTGCCAGCACCATTCCGGCCGCGAATAGCAATCAGCCCCAGCATTTT
CDR3: CASTIPAANSNQPQHF

size: few
V: TRBV5-1
D: -
J: TRBJ1-1
DNA: TGTGCCAGCAGCTTGGAGATAGGGAGGGGCACTGAAGCTTTCTTT
CDR3: CASSLEIGRGTEAFF

size: few
V: TRBV7-3
D: -
J: TRBJ2-5
DNA: TGTGCCAGCAGCTCCGGACAGAGAGTGCAAGAGACCCAGTACTTC
CDR3: CASSSGQRVQETQYF

size: -
V: TRBV18
D: -
J: TRBJ1-1
DNA: TGTGCCAGCTCCAGCTCGGGCAGGGGGAACACTGAAGCTTTCTTT
CDR3: CASSSSGRGNTEAFF

size: -
V: TRBV29-1
D: TRBD2
J: TRBJ2-1
DNA: TGCAGCGTTTGGGCGGGGGGGACGTACAATGAGCAGTTCTTC
CDR3: CSVWAGGTYNEQFF

size: -
V: TRBV11-3
D: TRBD2
J: TRBJ2-7
DNA: TGTGCCAGCAGCTTAGATGGGACTACCTCAGGGTCCTACGAGCAGTACTTC
CDR3: CASSLDGTTSGSYEQYF

size: -
V: TRBV19
D: TRBD2
J: TRBJ2-1
DNA: TGTGCCAGTAGTTCTCGGACTAGCGGGAGGGCCGGACAGGAGCAGTTCTTC
CDR3: CASSSRTSGRAGQEQFF

size: many
V: TRBV7-8
D: -
J: TRBJ2-1
DNA: TGTGCCACCCGGCGGGGAAGCTCCTACAATGAGCAGTTCTTC
CDR3: CATRRGSSYNEQFF

size: few
V: TRBV7-3
D: -
J: TRBJ2-7
DNA: TGTGCCAGCAGTCAAGCCGTAGGTGGGGAGCAGTACTTC
CDR3: CASSQAVGGEQYF

size: few
V: TRBV30
D: TRBD2
J: TRBJ2-3
DNA: TGTGCCTGGAGCGGTAGTAGCGGGAGGGCCAGGTTGGCAGATACGCAGTATTTT
CDR3: CAWSGSSGRARLADTQYF

size: few
V: TRBV10-3
D: TRBD2
J: TRBJ2-5
DNA: TGTGCCTCCGGAGAGCGGGGGGGCGGAGAGACCCAGTACTTC
CDR3: CASGERGGGETQYF

size: -
V: TRBV19
D: -
J: TRBJ1-2
DNA: TGTGCCAGTACCATTGGGCGGGCAGGCCTACCTCATGGCTACACCTTC
CDR3: CASTIGRAGLPHGYTF

size: many
V: TRBV2
D: -
J: TRBJ1-1
DNA: TGTGCCAGCGGGGCCAGCATGAACACTGAAGCTTTCTTT
CDR3: CASGASMNTEAFF

size: -
V: TRBV4-3
D: -
J: TRBJ1-3
DNA: TGCGCCAGCAGCCAAGTTGGCACAAGCCGAAACACCATATATTTT
CDR3: CASSQVGTSRNTIYF

size: -
V: TRBV5-6
D: TRBD1
J: TRBJ1-2
DNA: TGTGCCAGCAGCTTGAGAGAGACAGGGCAGAATGGCTACACCTTC
CDR3: CASSLRETGQNGYTF

size: few
V: TRBV27
D: TRBD1
J: TRBJ2-5
DNA: TGTGCCAGCAGTTCACTATTGACAGGGGAGTTGGGGACCCAGTACTTC
CDR3: CASSSLLTGELGTQYF

size: -
V: TRBV5-1
D: -
J: TRBJ2-5
DNA: TGCGCCAGCAGCTTCCAGGGGTTCCAAGAGACCCAGTACTTC
CDR3: CASSFQGFQETQYF

size: few
V: TRBV11-3
D: TRBD1
J: TRBJ2-3
DNA: TGTGCCAGCAGCTTCGGGACAGGAGGACCTAGCACAGATACGCAGTATTTT
CDR3: CASSFGTGGPSTDTQYF

size: few
V: TRBV11-2
D: TRBD2
J: TRBJ2-5
DNA: TGTGCCAGCAGCTTAGTCCCTAGCGGGACGTTAGAGACCCAGTACTTC
CDR3: CASSLVPSGTLETQYF

size: many
V: TRBV14
D: -
J: TRBJ2-1
DNA: TGTGCCAGCAGCCAGCAGCGGGCGTTGGACGAGCAGTTCTTC
CDR3: CASSQQRALDEQFF

size: many
V: TRBV7-9
D: -
J: TRBJ1-1
DNA: TGTGCCAGCAGCCCAGGTGGGTTTGGCACTGAAGCTTTCTTT
CDR3: CASSPGGFGTEAFF

size: few
V: TRBV7-9
D: TRBD2
J: TRBJ2-7
DNA: TGTGCCAGCAGCTCGATCCTAGCGGGAATGTACGAGCAGTACTTC
CDR3: CASSSILAGMYEQYF

size: few
V: TRBV7-6
D: TRBD1
J: TRBJ1-4
DNA: TGTGCCAGCAGCTTAGCGGGGACAGGGATTGGAGAAAAACTGTTTTTT
CDR3: CASSLAGTGIGEKLFF

size: few
V: TRBV19
D: -
J: TRBJ2-1
DNA: TGTGCCAGTAGTATAGGGGGAGGTTGGGGCAATGAGCAGTTCTTC
CDR3: CASSIGGGWGNEQFF

size: few
V: TRBV18
D: TRBD2
J: TRBJ2-5
DNA: TGTGCCAGCTCGCCGCGACTAGCGGGAGTGGCAGAGACCCAGTACTTC
CDR3: CASSPRLAGVAETQYF